One sample yielded the 11 T cell receptor beta chains listed below, sequenced in a study of blood T cell repertoires in COVID-19. Using immunoSEQ multiplex PCR, the repertoire was profiled, and TCRdb retains in-frame clones only, with some absent. The profile covers some 120,000 clones, with under 85% appearing a single time and about 12% taken by the ten largest. What was sequenced was peripheral blood. These receptors originate from a man in his 60s with acute or convalescent COVID-19.

V is TRBV5-1 and J is TRBJ2-7; maybe TRBD1 (6 bases). V gave up 0 bases and J gave up 0 bases, with 10 bases separating them. Germline V gene lookup returns CDR1 SGHRS and CDR2 YFSETQ. The CDR3 contains 15 residues. The chain's CDR3 is CASSLGDKSSYEQYF. The CDR3 nucleotides are TGCGCCAGCAGCTTGGGGGACAAGAGCTCCTACGAGCAGTACTTC.

The chain links TRBV7-9 to TRBJ2-7; D may be TRBD2 (5 bases). The CDR3 contains 13 residues. Germline CDR1 reads SEHNR; CDR2 reads FQNEAQ (reference sequence). The V end was cut by 5 bases, the J end by 8 bases, with 16 bases between. CDR3 region: CASSAPDLAKQYF. CDR3 coding DNA: TGTGCCAGCAGCGCCCCGGACCTAGCCAAGCAGTACTTC. Drawing the rest from reference TRBV7-9 and TRBJ2-7, the complete variable domain is DTGVSQNPRHKITKRGQNVTFRCDPISEHNRLYWYRQTLGQGPEFLTYFQNEAQLEKSRLLSDRFSAERPKGSFSTLEIQRTEQGDSAMYLCASSAPDLAKQYFGPGTRLTVT.

V usage is TRBV2 and J usage is TRBJ2-7, with TRBD2 matching 10 bases. CDR1 is SNHLY, CDR2 FYNNEI, per germline. CDR3 size: 19 residues. Trimming cost V 4 bases and J 4 bases; bases outside gene matches: 19. CDR3 in amino acids: CASSAFGGALAGGLYEQYF. CDR3 bases: TGTGCCAGCAGTGCTTTTGGGGGGGCCTTAGCGGGAGGCCTTTACGAGCAGTACTTC.

This sequence joins TRBV3-1 (or the pseudogene TRBV3-2) and TRBJ2-2, with 12 bases identical to TRBD2. The germline CDR1 and CDR2 sequences are LGHDT and YNNKEL (reference sequence). V lost 8 bases and J lost 2; bases outside the gene matches: 0. The CDR3 extends over 14 amino acids. This chain's CDR3 is CASGLAGNTGELFF. The DNA of the CDR3 is TGTGCCAGCGGACTAGCGGGAAACACCGGGGAGCTGTTTTTT.

V is TRBV7-9 and J is TRBJ2-7, with 7 bases aligning to TRBD1. Germline CDR1 reads SEHNR; CDR2 reads FQNEAQ (reference sequence). This CDR3 region has 12 residues. The J segment lost 7 bases and the V segment lost 2 bases, leaving 2 bases of the junction unmatched. The DNA of the CDR3 is TGTGCCAGCAGCTTACTGGACAGGGAGCAGTACTTC. It translates to CASSLLDREQYF.

Only one count was recorded for this clone. CDR3 sequence: CASSWEGHYNEQFF. CDR3 bases: TGTGCCAGCAGCTGGGAGGGTCACTACAATGAGCAGTTCTTC. The V and J genes are TRBV11-2 and TRBJ2-1, with 7 bases fitting TRBD2. Germline-derived CDR1 and CDR2 are SGHAT and FQNNGV. The CDR3 runs to 14 residues. V lost 4 bases, J lost 3 bases, and 3 bases stayed unmatched.

The genes are TRBV10-3 and TRBJ2-5; 8 bases match TRBD1. With 6 bases clipped from V and 5 bases from J, the junction kept 8 bases outside the gene matches. CDR1 and CDR2 from the germline V gene are ENHRY and SYGVKD. This CDR3 has 14 residues. This chain's CDR3 is CAIRNDRGEETQYF. The CDR3, as DNA: TGTGCCATCAGAAACGACAGGGGCGAGGAGACCCAGTACTTC.

The V gene is TRBV5-6, the J gene TRBJ2-1; a possible D gene is TRBD1 (5 bases). Germline values: CDR1 SGHDT, CDR2 YYEEEE. The CDR3 length is 13 residues. V was pared by 4 bases and J by 3 bases, with 8 bases between. In nucleotides, the CDR3 is TGTGCCAGCAGCCAGGGTTTCTACAATGAGCAGTTCTTC. It specifies CASSQGFYNEQFF.

The table lists this clone with a count of one. J is TRBJ2-1 and V is TRBV10-3, with D possibly TRBD2 on 5 matching bases. There are 13 residues in the CDR3. Germline values: CDR1 ENHRY, CDR2 SYGVKD. V gave up 0 bases and J gave up 10 bases, with 10 bases separating them. The CDR3 bases are TGTGCCATCAGTGAGTCACGTCGAGGGGAGCAGTTCTTC. Translated, it gives CAISESRRGEQFF.

The chain employs TRBV5-1 and TRBJ1-6, with 8 bases matching TRBD1. CDR3 size: 14 residues. V shed 2 bases and J 9 bases; nucleotides not matched to a gene: 4. The germline CDR1 and CDR2 sequences are SGHRS and YFSETQ. The CDR3 protein is CASSLQGESSPLHF. The CDR3 DNA sequence: TGCGCCAGCAGCTTACAGGGGGAGAGTTCACCCCTCCACTTT.

This chain uses TRBV5-1 with TRBJ2-7; perhaps TRBD2 as D (6 bases). This CDR3 has 15 amino acids. V was trimmed by 4 bases and J by 4 bases, leaving 18 bases between them. Looked up from germline, CDR1 is SGHRS and CDR2 is YFSETQ. The CDR3: CASSGAGTSTYEQYF. CDR3 nucleotide sequence: TGCGCCAGCAGCGGGGCCGGGACTTCCACGTACGAGCAGTACTTC.